These 28 T cell receptor beta chains were sequenced from one sample in a study of early T cells in non-severe SARS-CoV-2 infection. TCRdb reprocessed the 5' RACE reads via MiXCR and lists one record per CDR3 protein. This table has roughly 20,000 distinct CDR3 sequences, under 7.5% appearing once. Input material: whole blood. The receptors were sampled from an adult who was a healthcare worker with PCR-confirmed SARS-CoV-2 infection or an uninfected control (not recorded which).

This clonotype occurred many times. This rearrangement joins TRBV4-2 to TRBJ1-4, with D possibly being TRBD1 (6 bases). V shed 1 base and J shed 4 bases, with 10 bases lying between them. This CDR3 comprises 15 residues. CDR1 is LGHNA and CDR2 is YNFKEQ in the germline V gene. The CDR3 bases are TGTGCCAGCAGCCAAGGGGACAATATTAATGAAAAACTGTTTTTT. This codes for CASSQGDNINEKLFF.

There are a few counts of this clonotype. The J gene is TRBJ2-2, the V gene TRBV5-5; D is uncertain. The germline V gene has CDR1 SGHKS and CDR2 YYEKEE (reference sequence). The CDR3 has 15 amino acids. V was shortened by 0 bases and J by 8 bases, with 14 bases between the two germline ends. The CDR3 DNA sequence: TGTGCCAGCAGCTTGGCCGTCAATATTCCTGGGGAGCTGTTTTTT. It specifies CASSLAVNIPGELFF. Using reference TRBV5-5 and TRBJ2-2 for the parts outside the CDR3, the full variable domain is DAGVTQSPTHLIKTRGQQVTLRCSPISGHKSVSWYQQVLGQGPQFIFQYYEKEERGRGNFPDRFSARQFPNYSSELNVNALLLGDSALYLCASSLAVNIPGELFFGEGSRLTVL.

This clonotype is classed as medium-sized. The V and J genes are TRBV2 and TRBJ1-3; 7 bases fit TRBD1. Germline V lookup: CDR1 SNHLY, CDR2 FYNNEI. V lost 7 bases, J lost 2 bases, and 5 bases stayed unmatched. CDR3 length: 14 residues. The CDR3 region is CASTSDRAGNTIYF. The CDR3 nucleotides are TGTGCCAGCACTTCCGACAGGGCTGGAAACACCATATATTTT. The full variable domain, rest sourced from reference TRBV2 and TRBJ1-3, is EPEVTQTPSHQVTQMGQEVILRCVPISNHLYFYWYRQILGQKVEFLVSFYNNEISEKSEIFDDQFSVERPDGSNFTLKIRSTKLEDSAMYFCASTSDRAGNTIYFGEGSWLTVV.

This clonotype was detected only once. This could be a read error, since a much larger clone is one nucleotide away. CDR3 DNA: TGTGCCAGCAACCAAGCTACCGGGGCCTACGAGCAGTACTTC. It specifies CASNQATGAYEQYF. V gene TRBV4-2 combines with J gene TRBJ2-7; D might be TRBD2 (5 bases). Looked up from germline, CDR1 is LGHNA and CDR2 is YNFKEQ. The CDR3 contains 14 residues.

This clonotype was found a few times. The V call is TRBV12-3 or TRBV12-4, the J call TRBJ2-7; TRBD1 matches at 8 bases. The CDR3 loop spans 14 amino acids. After removal of 6 bases from V and 8 bases from J, the junction contained 12 bases not matched to a gene. This chain's CDR3 is CASSPGQGPTKQYF. The DNA for the CDR3 is TGTGCCAGCAGCCCTGGACAGGGTCCTACGAAGCAGTACTTC.

This clonotype rates as medium-sized. The genes are TRBV21-1 and TRBJ1-5; TRBD1 reflects the table's D call only, with no check against the DNA. TRBV21-1 counts as a pseudogene. The CDR3 length is 15 residues. The CDR3 DNA follows: TGTGCCACCCCCGGGGCCACATTAGCAAATCAGCCCCAGCATTTT. This codes for CATPGATLANQPQHF.

This clonotype was counted between two and nine times. The V gene is TRBV9, the J gene TRBJ2-7, with D maybe TRBD1 (6 bases). The germline V gene has CDR1 SGDLS and CDR2 YYNGEE. The CDR3 covers 13 residues. V was cut by 4 bases and J by 2 bases, with 10 bases left in between. The CDR3, as DNA: TGTGCCAGCAGCCGGGACACTACCTACGAGCAGTACTTC. Protein product: CASSRDTTYEQYF.

The CDR3 protein is CASSPVPISAASLREQYF. In DNA form, the CDR3 reads TGTGCCAGCAGCCCCGTACCCATTTCCGCGGCAAGTTTACGTGAGCAGTACTTC. The V call is TRBV7-9, the J call TRBJ2-7; the D is unclear. CDR1 is SEHNR and CDR2 is FQNEAQ in the germline V gene (reference sequence). The CDR3 runs 18 residues. The V gene lost 5 bases and the J gene lost 7 bases, with 30 bases spanning the gap.

A few counts support this clonotype. The chain is built from TRBV7-9 and TRBJ1-6; D possibly corresponds to TRBD1 (5 bases). The CDR3 covers 16 residues. Germline loops: CDR1 SEHNR, CDR2 FQNEAQ (reference sequence). Deletions cut 3 bases from V and 5 bases from J, with 14 bases between. The CDR3 region has the DNA TGTGCCAGCAGCTTGGACTCACAGGTCCATAATTCACCCCTCCACTTT. The encoded protein is CASSLDSQVHNSPLHF.

This clonotype was detected many times. The chain couples TRBV10-3 to TRBJ2-3; no reliable D call. The CDR3 consists of 11 residues. The germline V and J ends were trimmed by 8 bases and 5 bases, with 8 bases remaining between them. Germline loops: CDR1 ENHRY, CDR2 SYGVKD. The DNA for the CDR3 is TGTGCCATCCAGGTCGGAGATACGCAGTATTTT. Translation: CAIQVGDTQYF.

The gene calls are TRBV11-2 and TRBJ2-7; TRBD2 is a possible D gene (5 bases). Germline lookup yields CDR1 SGHAT and CDR2 FQNNGV. V lost 5 bases to trimming and J lost 3 bases, with 20 bases between them. The CDR3 length is 16 residues. The CDR3 DNA follows: TGTGCCAGCAGCCAGAGGTTGACTAAAATTCACTACGAGCAGTACTTC. Its translation is CASSQRLTKIHYEQYF.

In its sample, this clonotype was seen many times. The chain is built from TRBV7-9 and TRBJ2-5; no firm D call. The CDR3 has 14 amino acids. Deletions cut 1 base from V and 1 base from J, with 7 bases between. Looked up from germline, CDR1 is SEHNR and CDR2 is FQNEAQ (reference sequence). The CDR3, as DNA: TGTGCCAGCAGCTTAGGGTCGCCCCAAGAGACCCAGTACTTC. This codes for CASSLGSPQETQYF.

The rearrangement links TRBV20-1 to TRBJ2-1, with 8 positions matching TRBD2. The germline gives CDR1 DFQATT, CDR2 SNEGSKA (reference sequence). The length of the CDR3 is 12 residues. V lost 3 bases, J lost 15 bases, and 10 bases stayed unmatched. The chain's CDR3 is CSASLLADLGFF. The DNA of the CDR3 is TGCAGTGCTAGCTTACTAGCGGACCTAGGGTTCTTC.

There are many counts of this clonotype. V and J are TRBV29-1 and TRBJ1-1; D call uncertain. The length of the CDR3 is 13 residues. With 4 bases removed from V and 6 bases from J, the gap between germline ends came to 15 bases. The germline gives CDR1 SQVTM, CDR2 ANQGSEA. CDR3 DNA sequence: TGCAGCGTTGTAGAGCCGAGGACTGCTGAAGCTTTCTTT. Its protein is CSVVEPRTAEAFF. Drawing the rest from reference TRBV29-1 and TRBJ1-1, the complete variable domain is SAVISQKPSRDICQRGTSLTIQCQVDSQVTMMFWYRQQPGQSLTLIATANQGSEATYESGFVIDKFPISRPNLTFSTLTVSNMSPEDSSIYLCSVVEPRTAEAFFGQGTRLTVV.

This clonotype was seen ten or more times. The rearrangement links TRBV12-3 or TRBV12-4 to TRBJ2-1; D is unclear. Deletions cut 7 bases from V and 7 bases from J, with 20 bases between. The CDR3 covers 15 residues. CDR3 amino acids: CASTSTDRMWNEQFF. CDR3 sequence (DNA): TGTGCCAGCACGTCAACTGATCGAATGTGGAATGAGCAGTTCTTC.

V is TRBV12-3 or TRBV12-4 and J is TRBJ2-7; 7 bases fit TRBD1. Trimming removed 7 bases from V and 0 bases from J; junction bases left unmatched: 15. The CDR3 contains 17 residues. The chain's CDR3 is CASTIDRDSYPSYEQYF. The DNA of the CDR3 is TGTGCCAGCACCATCGACCGGGACAGCTACCCCTCCTACGAGCAGTACTTC.

This clonotype appeared many times. The rearrangement links TRBV7-6 to TRBJ2-3; 10 bases map to TRBD2. Looked up from germline, CDR1 is SGHVS and CDR2 is FNYEAQ. The CDR3 covers 17 residues. Germline trimming cut 4 bases from V and 3 bases from J; bases unmatched to any gene: 10. CDR3 DNA: TGTGCCAGCAGCTCGTTAGCGGGAGGCTCCCGAACAGATACGCAGTATTTT. Translation: CASSSLAGGSRTDTQYF.

This clonotype has at least ten counts. The chain employs TRBV12-3 or TRBV12-4 and TRBJ2-2; D may be TRBD1 or TRBD2 (5 bases each). Trimming removed 7 bases from V and 2 bases from J, with 17 bases in between. CDR3 length: 16 amino acids. In nucleotides, the CDR3 is TGTGCCAGCACCTCCCGGGGCAGGGCAAACACCGGGGAGCTGTTTTTT. This encodes CASTSRGRANTGELFF.

This clonotype has ten or more counts. The chain carries TRBV20-1 and TRBJ2-3; 7 nucleotides align to TRBD2. The germline gives CDR1 DFQATT, CDR2 SNEGSKA (reference sequence). The CDR3 length is 14 residues. With 5 bases clipped from V and 1 base from J, the junction kept 6 bases outside the gene matches. The CDR3 sequence is CSAPFAGGTDTQYF. The CDR3, as DNA: TGCAGTGCTCCCTTTGCGGGGGGCACAGATACGCAGTATTTT.

This clonotype came up many times. The CDR3 bases are TGTGCCAGCAGCTTAGGGTCAATCTCCTACGAGCAGTACTTC. It codes for CASSLGSISYEQYF. The chain combines TRBV7-9 with TRBJ2-7, with unresolved D. The germline V gene encodes CDR1 SEHNR and CDR2 FQNEAQ (reference sequence). The V gene lost 1 base and the J gene lost 0 bases, with 7 bases spanning the gap. The CDR3 spans 14 residues. The variable domain in full, completed from reference TRBV7-9 and TRBJ2-7, reads DTGVSQNPRHKITKRGQNVTFRCDPISEHNRLYWYRQTLGQGPEFLTYFQNEAQLEKSRLLSDRFSAERPKGSFSTLEIQRTEQGDSAMYLCASSLGSISYEQYFGPGTRLTVT.

Concerning this clonotype itself: A much larger clone lies one base from this, so it may be a read error. The rearrangement uses TRBV29-1 and TRBJ1-1; D uncertain. Germline V gives CDR1 SQVTM, CDR2 ANQGSEA. The CDR3 sequence is 12 residues long. The CDR3 DNA sequence: TGCAGCGTTGACGCGGCGAACACTGAAGCTTCCTTT. Its translation is CSVDAANTEASF.

V usage is TRBV27 and J usage is TRBJ2-3; D is undetermined. Germline V CDR1 and CDR2: MNHEY, SMNVEV (reference sequence). The CDR3 totals 13 residues. Trimming pared 5 bases from V and 2 bases from J, leaving 8 bases between. The CDR3 coding sequence is TGTGCCAGCAGTCTACGAATCACAGATACGCAGTATTTT. Protein sequence: CASSLRITDTQYF.

This clonotype turned up a few times. V usage is TRBV3-1 and J usage is TRBJ2-1, with D tentatively TRBD2 (6 bases). This CDR3 contains 17 residues. V lost 0 bases and J lost 0, with 12 bases in between. Germline CDR1 LGHDT, CDR2 YNNKEL (reference sequence). CDR3 sequence (DNA): TGTGCCAGCAGCCAAGATCTGGGGGGAGACTCCTACAATGAGCAGTTCTTC. This gives the protein CASSQDLGGDSYNEQFF.

This clonotype has ten or more counts. J is TRBJ2-3 and V is TRBV7-9; D is ambiguous. CDR1 and CDR2 (germline): SEHNR, FQNEAQ (reference sequence). There are 15 residues in the CDR3. Trimming took off 5 bases at V and 0 bases at J, with 12 bases between the two ends. CDR3 sequence: CASSPLLGSTDTQYF. CDR3 sequence (DNA): TGTGCCAGCAGCCCCCTCCTTGGGAGCACAGATACGCAGTATTTT.

The genes are TRBV20-1 and TRBJ2-2; possibly TRBD1 for D (5 bases). The germline V and J ends were trimmed by 6 bases and 4 bases, with 15 bases remaining between them. The CDR3 runs 14 residues. The germline CDR1 and CDR2 sequences are DFQATT and SNEGSKA (reference sequence). Written as DNA, the CDR3 is TGCAGTGCGGTTAGGACGACAGCCACCGGGGAGCTGTTTTTT. Protein: CSAVRTTATGELFF.

This clonotype was seen at least ten times. The V call is TRBV10-3, the J call TRBJ1-4, with 7 bases identical to TRBD1. CDR1 and CDR2 from the germline V gene are ENHRY and SYGVKD. The CDR3 is 15 residues long. After removal of 2 bases from V and 4 bases from J, the junction contained 4 bases not matched to a gene. CDR3 nucleotide sequence: TGTGCCATCAGTGAGCTGGGACAGAATAATGAAAAACTGTTTTTT. It specifies CAISELGQNNEKLFF.

This clonotype was detected ten times or more. This chain connects TRBV21-1 to TRBJ2-2; the D call in the table, TRBD1, was not verified against the DNA. TRBV21-1 is annotated as a pseudogene. This CDR3 is 16 amino acids long. CDR3 protein: CASSKKTGQNTGELFF. The CDR3 DNA is TGTGCCAGCAGCAAAAAAACGGGACAGAACACCGGGGAGCTGTTTTTT.

This clonotype was observed at least ten times. The chain couples TRBV18 to TRBJ1-1; D gene ambiguous. V lost 3 bases and J lost 4, with 12 bases in between. The V gene's germline CDR1 is KGHSH and CDR2 LQKENI. The CDR3 loop spans 14 amino acids. This CDR3 reads CASSPLSVLTEAFF. CDR3 DNA sequence: TGTGCCAGCTCACCTCTAAGTGTTCTCACTGAAGCTTTCTTT.